This T cell receptor beta chain was identified in a study of T-cell reconstitution after alpha-beta-depleted transplantation in children. Unique molecular identifiers were used to barcode this TCRbeta library. TCRdb fed the PCR reads into MiXCR, producing one record per CDR3 protein. Of about 280,000 distinct CDR3 sequences listed, roughly 11% are singletons. This clonotype was detected ten times or more. No antigen is known for it. This CDR3 contains 17 residues. V lost 7 bases, J lost 0 bases, and 16 bases stayed unmatched. CDR1 is DFQATT, CDR2 SNEGSKA, per germline (reference sequence). Study-level points and caveats: Surviving recipient T cells and intrathymic progenitors accounted for some patients' high TCRbeta diversity at day 60. Newly produced T cells mostly accounted for T-cell counts and diversity one year post-transplant. Several hundred expanded graft clones reportedly gave rise to the alpha-beta T cells present about two months after transplant.

Sequencing used peripheral blood, obtained 180 days after TCRalphabeta/CD19-depleted stem cell transplant. This chain connects TRBV20-1 to TRBJ2-3, with TRBD1 matching 7 bases. This receptor was identified in a male patient aged 2-15 years who had a stem cell transplant for chronic granulomatous disease, so the T cells may come from the graft donor. CDR3 residues: CSGLPTTGATSTDTQYF. CDR3 DNA sequence: TGCAGTGGACTCCCAACAACAGGGGCCACTAGCACAGATACGCAGTATTTT.